These T cell receptor beta chains were read from a single sample in a study of T cells in Graves' hyperthyroidism and ophthalmopathy. TCRdb re-called the multiplex PCR reads with MiXCR, one entry per CDR3 protein. Among hundreds of thousands of distinct CDR3 sequences listed, over 40% were seen once. The sequencing input was peripheral blood or thyroid tissue (not recorded which). The source of these receptors is an adult man with Graves' disease, either hyperthyroidism or ophthalmopathy (not recorded which). Each CDR3 is given with its conserved first and last residue. Each record gives: clone size, V gene, D gene, J gene, CDR3 DNA, CDR3 protein. A D gene is named only where the DNA matches it firmly. Clone size, where shown, is once, few, many, or a class for clones that have expanded.

abundance: many; v_gene: TRBV7-2; d_gene: .; j_gene: TRBJ1-4; CDR3nt: TGTGCCAGCAGCTTAGGAGCGGGGAGGGTCGAAAAACTGTTTTTT; CDR3aa: CASSLGAGRVEKLFF
abundance: many; v_gene: TRBV2; d_gene: .; j_gene: TRBJ1-4; CDR3nt: TGTGCCAGCAGTGGTGGGGGCCCCGGGAATGAAAAACTGTTTTTT; CDR3aa: CASSGGGPGNEKLFF
abundance: .; v_gene: TRBV20-1; d_gene: .; j_gene: TRBJ2-7; CDR3nt: TGCAGTGCTAGAGATTCGGCCCGAGCGGGCCGCTACGAGCAGTACTTC; CDR3aa: CSARDSARAGRYEQYF
abundance: .; v_gene: TRBV12-3/TRBV12-4; d_gene: .; j_gene: TRBJ1-1; CDR3nt: TGTGCCAGCAGTTTCGTCGCTAGTGACACTGAAGCTTTCTTT; CDR3aa: CASSFVASDTEAFF
abundance: .; v_gene: TRBV2; d_gene: TRBD2; j_gene: TRBJ2-7; CDR3nt: TGTGCCAGCAGTCCACGGGACTACTCGAGCTCCTACGAGCAGTACTTC; CDR3aa: CASSPRDYSSSYEQYF
abundance: .; v_gene: TRBV2; d_gene: TRBD1; j_gene: TRBJ1-3; CDR3nt: TGTGCCAGCAGAAGACAGGGGTTGAACACTGGAAACACCATATATTTT; CDR3aa: CASRRQGLNTGNTIYF
abundance: once; v_gene: TRBV25-1; d_gene: .; j_gene: TRBJ2-7; CDR3nt: TGTGCCAGCAGCCACTCCACAGGGTATTCCTACGAGCAGTACTTC; CDR3aa: CASSHSTGYSYEQYF
abundance: many; v_gene: TRBV10-2; d_gene: TRBD1; j_gene: TRBJ2-5; CDR3nt: TGTGCCAGCAGCTCCGGGACAGGGGGCCGAGAGACCCAGTACTTC; CDR3aa: CASSSGTGGRETQYF
abundance: few; v_gene: TRBV9; d_gene: .; j_gene: TRBJ1-2; CDR3nt: TGTGCCAGCAGCGTGAGAGCCTCCTATGGCTACACCTTC; CDR3aa: CASSVRASYGYTF
abundance: .; v_gene: TRBV12-3/TRBV12-4; d_gene: TRBD1; j_gene: TRBJ2-5; CDR3nt: TGTGCCAGCAGTGCAGGGGGACGGTCCCAAGAGACCCAGTACTTC; CDR3aa: CASSAGGRSQETQYF
abundance: .; v_gene: TRBV12-3/TRBV12-4; d_gene: .; j_gene: TRBJ1-2; CDR3nt: TGTGCCAGCAGCCCCATGAGGTCGGTTTCCAACTATGGCTACACCTTC; CDR3aa: CASSPMRSVSNYGYTF
abundance: .; v_gene: TRBV24-1; d_gene: .; j_gene: TRBJ2-7; CDR3nt: TGTGCCACCGCGGACCGGAATCAGCCCCAGCAGTACTTC; CDR3aa: CATADRNQPQQYF
abundance: .; v_gene: TRBV2; d_gene: TRBD2; j_gene: TRBJ2-7; CDR3nt: TGTGCCAGCAGTATATCCGGGACTAGAGGAACGGGCGCCGAGCAGTACTTC; CDR3aa: CASSISGTRGTGAEQYF
abundance: .; v_gene: TRBV11-2; d_gene: TRBD2; j_gene: TRBJ2-3; CDR3nt: TGTGCCAGCAGCGTACATAGCGGGAGTGAGGCAGATACGCAGTATTTT; CDR3aa: CASSVHSGSEADTQYF
abundance: few; v_gene: TRBV7-9; d_gene: .; j_gene: TRBJ2-2; CDR3nt: TGTGCCAGCAGCTTAACCATCCGGGCGGGCACCGGGGAGCTGTTTTTT; CDR3aa: CASSLTIRAGTGELFF
abundance: .; v_gene: TRBV29-1; d_gene: TRBD1; j_gene: TRBJ2-7; CDR3nt: TGCAGCGTTGAAGTGGACAGGGGGGACTACGAGCAGTACTTC; CDR3aa: CSVEVDRGDYEQYF
abundance: .; v_gene: TRBV10-3; d_gene: .; j_gene: TRBJ1-2; CDR3nt: TGTGCCATCCACGGAGAAGCTGACTATGGCTACACCTTC; CDR3aa: CAIHGEADYGYTF
abundance: many; v_gene: TRBV29-1; d_gene: .; j_gene: TRBJ1-5; CDR3nt: TGCAGCGTTGCCGGAGACAATCAGCCCCAGCATTTT; CDR3aa: CSVAGDNQPQHF
abundance: few; v_gene: TRBV20-1; d_gene: .; j_gene: TRBJ1-2; CDR3nt: TGCAGACACAGGGCTGGTAACTATGGCTACACCTTC; CDR3aa: CRHRAGNYGYTF
abundance: few; v_gene: TRBV7-2; d_gene: .; j_gene: TRBJ1-5; CDR3nt: TGTGCCAGCAGCCCTAGTCGTCTTAGGAGCAATCAGCCCCAGCATTTT; CDR3aa: CASSPSRLRSNQPQHF
abundance: many; v_gene: TRBV2; d_gene: TRBD1; j_gene: TRBJ1-5; CDR3nt: TGTGCCAGCAGTGATGAGGGGGCGGGCAATCAGCCCCAGCATTTT; CDR3aa: CASSDEGAGNQPQHF
abundance: .; v_gene: TRBV6-1; d_gene: .; j_gene: TRBJ1-2; CDR3nt: TGTGCCAGCAGCATGGGCAGGGACTATGGCTACACCTTC; CDR3aa: CASSMGRDYGYTF
abundance: .; v_gene: TRBV7-3; d_gene: TRBD1; j_gene: TRBJ2-2; CDR3nt: TGCGCCAGCAGCCAAGGACAGGGGGCGAACACCGGGGAGCTGTTTTTT; CDR3aa: CASSQGQGANTGELFF
abundance: many; v_gene: TRBV29-1; d_gene: .; j_gene: TRBJ1-3; CDR3nt: TGCAGCGTTGTAGGGGTCGGAGCTGGAAACACCATATATTTT; CDR3aa: CSVVGVGAGNTIYF
abundance: many; v_gene: TRBV25-1; d_gene: .; j_gene: TRBJ1-1; CDR3nt: TGTGCCAGCAGTGGGAACAGGGTTGAAGCTTTCTTT; CDR3aa: CASSGNRVEAFF
abundance: few; v_gene: TRBV5-1; d_gene: .; j_gene: TRBJ1-5; CDR3nt: TGCGCCAGCAGCTTGGTGGGCAGCCCCAATCAGCCCCAGCATTTT; CDR3aa: CASSLVGSPNQPQHF
abundance: .; v_gene: TRBV20-1; d_gene: .; j_gene: TRBJ1-6; CDR3nt: TGCAGTGCTGGGACCGGGGACGGTTCCCACTTT; CDR3aa: CSAGTGDGSHF
abundance: .; v_gene: TRBV10-1; d_gene: TRBD1; j_gene: TRBJ1-2; CDR3nt: TGCGCCAGCAGCCACGGGACAGCGACTACTAACTATGGCTACACCTTC; CDR3aa: CASSHGTATTNYGYTF
abundance: few; v_gene: TRBV7-9; d_gene: TRBD2; j_gene: TRBJ2-5; CDR3nt: TGTGCCAGCAGCTTAACCGGGACTAGTAGATCGGAGACCCAGTACTTC; CDR3aa: CASSLTGTSRSETQYF
abundance: .; v_gene: TRBV25-1; d_gene: .; j_gene: TRBJ2-7; CDR3nt: TGTGCCAGTAAAGTTCTAGCAGCTAGCGAGCAGTACTTC; CDR3aa: CASKVLAASEQYF
abundance: .; v_gene: TRBV2; d_gene: .; j_gene: TRBJ1-6; CDR3nt: TGTGCCAGCTGCCGGGACACCGGCAGTAATTCACCCCTCCACTTT; CDR3aa: CASCRDTGSNSPLHF
abundance: once; v_gene: TRBV7-2; d_gene: .; j_gene: TRBJ1-6; CDR3nt: TGTGCCAGCAGCATAGGGACCTTT; CDR3aa: CASSIGTF
abundance: many; v_gene: TRBV5-1; d_gene: .; j_gene: TRBJ1-2; CDR3nt: TGCGCCAGCAGCTTGGCCCTCGACGGCAATGGCTACACCTTC; CDR3aa: CASSLALDGNGYTF
abundance: .; v_gene: TRBV20-1; d_gene: .; j_gene: TRBJ2-1; CDR3nt: TGCAGTGCTTATGGGAACGACAATGAGCAGTTCTTC; CDR3aa: CSAYGNDNEQFF